The clone carrying this T cell receptor beta chain is a singleton in its sample. The antigen is not known. Investigators prepared the TCR beta libraries by applying iRepertoire HTBI primers and Arm-PCR of CDR3 regions. TCRdb re-analysed the multiplex PCR reads in MiXCR, keeping a single row per CDR3 protein. The data hold about 220,000 distinct CDR3 sequences, with around 18% observed a single time. The data stem from a study of regulatory T cells in long-lasting Graves disease. Looking at the study overall: Antithyroid drug use was under 3 months in newly diagnosed Graves' patients.

The CDR3 is 15 residues long. CDR1 is LNHDA, CDR2 SQIVND, per germline (reference sequence). The V gene end was trimmed by 5 bases and the J gene end by 3 bases; junction bases not matched to a gene: 6. Specified time point: newly diagnosed GD, antithyroid drugs for less than 3 months. Preparation of the TCR library used RNA extracted from PBMCs. General study findings and limits: Patients with persistent Graves' had lower TCR diversity than newly diagnosed patients. Persistent cases favored TRBV28, TRBJ1-2 and TRBJ2-5. The analysis examined peripheral blood only and excluded thyroid tissue.

Sequenced here: peripheral blood mononuclear cells (PBMCs), sampled at new diagnosis, from a patient treated with antithyroid drugs. This sequence joins TRBV19 and TRBJ2-1; 8 bases are shared with TRBD2. This receptor was taken from a female donor with Graves disease. The CDR3 nucleotides are TGTGCCAGTAGTCCTCCCGGGACTAGCTACAATGAGCAGTTCTTC. Translated: CASSPPGTSYNEQFF.